This T cell receptor beta chain was identified during a study of CD8+ T cells in alopecia areata. About the study: Tofacitinib administration to treated patients was oral, at 5 to 10 mg twice daily. Study findings and constraints: Patients showed less clear TCR sequence sharing than mice, possibly partly because of HLA diversity. Researchers report lesional scalp, most notably alopecia totalis/universalis, outstripped normal scalp in clonality.

cDNA prepared by RNA extraction and subsequent reverse transcription served as the template for sequencing. TCRdb keeps only in-frame clones here, not all; method: immunoSEQ multiplex PCR. The sample records 140,000 or so clones, about 47% being singletons. Only a few counts were recorded for this clone. Its antigen is not known. The germline V gene encodes CDR1 SGHRS and CDR2 YFSETQ. This CDR3 has 15 amino acids. V gave up 0 bases and J gave up 5 bases, with 14 bases separating them. Both CD4+ and CD8+ T cells were separated by sorting PBMCs. Sequences were derived from CD4+ T cells sorted from blood, sampled at week 0. The V and J genes are TRBV5-1 and TRBJ2-5; D is uncertain. The receptor was derived from a human donor with alopecia areata. CDR3 nucleotides: TGCGCCAGCAGCTTGGAAGGCTCCTTGGGGGAGACCCAGTACTTC. Translation: CASSLEGSLGETQYF.